This T cell receptor beta chain was recorded in a study of blood T cell repertoires in COVID-19. Looking at the study overall: The United States, Italy and Spain were the sources of the acute and convalescent COVID-19 samples. PBMCs, B-cell-depleted T cells, or T cells provided the cDNA or gDNA that made up the material.

Participant-given clinical history determined each cohort assignment. Recovered participants had two consecutive negative NP/OP PCR tests, healthcare professional clearance, or symptom resolution. This table comes from immunoSEQ multiplex PCR, and its TCRdb copy is limited to in-frame clones, with some not included. The sample has more than 40,000 clones; around 87% are singletons. The TCR originated in a woman aged 45-59 years who had recovered from COVID-19. Source material: PBMCs or T cells enriched from blood (not recorded which).

The CDR3 DNA follows: TGCGCCAGCAGCCAAGAGGGACTAGCGTTGGATACGCAGTATTTT. This gives the protein CASSQEGLALDTQYF. The chain recombines TRBV4-1 with TRBJ2-3; 10 bases map to TRBD2. This CDR3 is 15 amino acids long. Germline lookup yields CDR1 MGHRA and CDR2 YSYEKL. Trimming at V came to 0 bases and at J to 6 bases, leaving 3 bases not matched to a gene.